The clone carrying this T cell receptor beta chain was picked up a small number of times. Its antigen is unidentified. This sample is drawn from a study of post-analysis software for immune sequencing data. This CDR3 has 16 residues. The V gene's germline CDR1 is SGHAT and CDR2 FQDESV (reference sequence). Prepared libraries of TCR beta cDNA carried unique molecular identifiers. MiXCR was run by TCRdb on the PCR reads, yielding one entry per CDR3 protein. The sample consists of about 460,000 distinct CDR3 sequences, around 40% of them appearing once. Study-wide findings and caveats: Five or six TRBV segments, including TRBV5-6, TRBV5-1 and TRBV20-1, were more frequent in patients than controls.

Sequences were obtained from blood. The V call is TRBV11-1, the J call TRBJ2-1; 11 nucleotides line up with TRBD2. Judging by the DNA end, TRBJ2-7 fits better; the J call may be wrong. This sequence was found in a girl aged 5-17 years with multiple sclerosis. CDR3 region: CASSLGLAESYNEQYF. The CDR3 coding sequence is TGTGCCAGCAGCCTGGGACTAGCGGAATCCTACAATGAGCAGTACTTC.